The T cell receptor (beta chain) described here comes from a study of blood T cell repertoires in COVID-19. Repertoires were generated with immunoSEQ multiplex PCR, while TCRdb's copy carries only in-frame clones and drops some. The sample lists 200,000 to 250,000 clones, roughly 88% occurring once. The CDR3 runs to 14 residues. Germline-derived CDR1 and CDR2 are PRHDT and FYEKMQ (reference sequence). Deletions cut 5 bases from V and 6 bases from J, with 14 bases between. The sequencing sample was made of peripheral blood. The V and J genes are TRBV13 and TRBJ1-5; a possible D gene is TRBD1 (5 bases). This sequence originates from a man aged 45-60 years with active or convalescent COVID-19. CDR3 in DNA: TGTGCCAGCAGCAGGGGTCGAGTAAGTCAGCCCCAGCATTTT. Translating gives CASSRGRVSQPQHF.